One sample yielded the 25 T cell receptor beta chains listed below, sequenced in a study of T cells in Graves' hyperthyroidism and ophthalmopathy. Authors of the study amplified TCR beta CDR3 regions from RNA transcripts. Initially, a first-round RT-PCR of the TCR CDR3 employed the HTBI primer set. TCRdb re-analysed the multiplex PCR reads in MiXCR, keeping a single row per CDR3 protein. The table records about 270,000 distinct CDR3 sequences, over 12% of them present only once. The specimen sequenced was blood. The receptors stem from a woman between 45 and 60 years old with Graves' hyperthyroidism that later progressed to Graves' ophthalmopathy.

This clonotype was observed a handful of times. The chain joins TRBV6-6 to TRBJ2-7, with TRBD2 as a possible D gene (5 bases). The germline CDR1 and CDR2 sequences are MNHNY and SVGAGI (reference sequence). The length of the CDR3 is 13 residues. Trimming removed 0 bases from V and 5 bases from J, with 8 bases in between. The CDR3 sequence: CASSYSGSHEQYF. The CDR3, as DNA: TGTGCCAGCAGTTACTCAGGGAGCCACGAGCAGTACTTC.

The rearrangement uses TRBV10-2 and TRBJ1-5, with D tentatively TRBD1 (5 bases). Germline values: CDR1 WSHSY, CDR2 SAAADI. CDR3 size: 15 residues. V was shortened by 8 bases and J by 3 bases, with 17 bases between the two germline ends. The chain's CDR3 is CASRGGQGYNQPQHF. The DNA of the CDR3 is TGCGCCAGCCGGGGGGGTCAGGGCTACAATCAGCCCCAGCATTTT.

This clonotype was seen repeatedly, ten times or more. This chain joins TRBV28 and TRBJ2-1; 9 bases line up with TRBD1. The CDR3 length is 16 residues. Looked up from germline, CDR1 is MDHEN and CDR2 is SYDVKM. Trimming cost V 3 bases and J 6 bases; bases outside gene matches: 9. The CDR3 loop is CASSLGQGRLSNEQFF. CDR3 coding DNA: TGTGCCAGCAGTTTGGGACAGGGAAGATTGTCCAATGAGCAGTTCTTC.

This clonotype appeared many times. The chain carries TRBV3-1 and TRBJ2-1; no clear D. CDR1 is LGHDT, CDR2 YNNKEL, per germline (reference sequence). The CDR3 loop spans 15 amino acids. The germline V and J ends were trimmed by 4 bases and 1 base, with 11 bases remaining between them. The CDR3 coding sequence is TGTGCCAGCAGCCCGTCCGAGTGGTCCTACAATGAGCAGTTCTTC. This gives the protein CASSPSEWSYNEQFF.

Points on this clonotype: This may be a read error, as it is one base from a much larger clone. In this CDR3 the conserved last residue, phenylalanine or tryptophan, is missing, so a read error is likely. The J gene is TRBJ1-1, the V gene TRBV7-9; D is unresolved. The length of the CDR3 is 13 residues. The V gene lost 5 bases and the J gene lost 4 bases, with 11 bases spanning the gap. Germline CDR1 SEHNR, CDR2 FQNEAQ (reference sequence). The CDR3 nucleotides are TGTGCCAGCAGCCCCGGTGGACTCACTGAAGCTTTCCTT. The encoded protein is CASSPGGLTEAFL.

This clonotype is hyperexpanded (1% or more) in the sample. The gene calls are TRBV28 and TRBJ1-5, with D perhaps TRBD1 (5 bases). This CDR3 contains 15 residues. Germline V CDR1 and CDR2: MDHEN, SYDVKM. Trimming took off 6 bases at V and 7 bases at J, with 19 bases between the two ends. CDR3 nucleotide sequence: TGTGCCAGCAGAGACCTTGGTGGGGCGCAGCAGCCCCAGCATTTT. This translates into CASRDLGGAQQPQHF.

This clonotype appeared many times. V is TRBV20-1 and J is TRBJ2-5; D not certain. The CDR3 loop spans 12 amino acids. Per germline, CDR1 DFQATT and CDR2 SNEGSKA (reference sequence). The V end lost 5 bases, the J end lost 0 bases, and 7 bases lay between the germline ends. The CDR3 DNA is TGCAGTGCTCTACTGGACCAAGAGACCCAGTACTTC. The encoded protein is CSALLDQETQYF.

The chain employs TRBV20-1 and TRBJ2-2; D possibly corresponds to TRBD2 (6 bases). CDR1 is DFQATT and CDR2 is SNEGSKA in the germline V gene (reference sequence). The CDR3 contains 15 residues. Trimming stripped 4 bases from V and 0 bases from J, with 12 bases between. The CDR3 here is CSATGDPSNTGELFF. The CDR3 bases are TGCAGTGCTACGGGGGACCCTTCGAACACCGGGGAGCTGTTTTTT.

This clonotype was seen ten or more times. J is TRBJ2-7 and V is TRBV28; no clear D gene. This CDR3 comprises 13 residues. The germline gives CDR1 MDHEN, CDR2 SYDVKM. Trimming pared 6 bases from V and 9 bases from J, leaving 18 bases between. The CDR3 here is CASRQSGSGGQYF. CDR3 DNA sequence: TGTGCCAGCAGGCAATCTGGATCCGGCGGGCAGTACTTC.

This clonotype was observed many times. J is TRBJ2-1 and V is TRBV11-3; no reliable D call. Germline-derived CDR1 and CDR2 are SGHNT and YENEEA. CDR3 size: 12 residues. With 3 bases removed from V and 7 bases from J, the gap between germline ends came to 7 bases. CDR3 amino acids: CASSFSHNEQFF. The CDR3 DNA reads TGTGCCAGCAGCTTCTCTCATAATGAGCAGTTCTTC.

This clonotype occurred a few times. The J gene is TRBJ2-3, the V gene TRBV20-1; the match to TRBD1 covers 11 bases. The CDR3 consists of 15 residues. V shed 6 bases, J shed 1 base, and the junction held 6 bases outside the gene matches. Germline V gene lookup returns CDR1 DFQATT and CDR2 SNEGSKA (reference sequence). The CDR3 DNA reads TGCAGTGCCGGGACAGGGGGGAGTGGCACAGATACGCAGTATTTT. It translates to CSAGTGGSGTDTQYF.

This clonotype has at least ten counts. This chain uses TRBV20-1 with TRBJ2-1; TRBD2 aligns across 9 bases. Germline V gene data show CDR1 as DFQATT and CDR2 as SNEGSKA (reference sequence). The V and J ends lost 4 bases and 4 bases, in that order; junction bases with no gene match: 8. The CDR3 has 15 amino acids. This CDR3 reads CSATSSGTSYNEQFF. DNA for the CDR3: TGCAGTGCTACTTCTAGCGGGACTTCTTACAATGAGCAGTTCTTC.

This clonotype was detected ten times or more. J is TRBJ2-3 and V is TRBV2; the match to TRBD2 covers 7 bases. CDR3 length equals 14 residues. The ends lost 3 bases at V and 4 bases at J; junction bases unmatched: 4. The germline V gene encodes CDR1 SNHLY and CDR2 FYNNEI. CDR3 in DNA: TGTGCCAGCAGTGAGGAGACTAGCCCAGATACGCAGTATTTT. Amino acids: CASSEETSPDTQYF.

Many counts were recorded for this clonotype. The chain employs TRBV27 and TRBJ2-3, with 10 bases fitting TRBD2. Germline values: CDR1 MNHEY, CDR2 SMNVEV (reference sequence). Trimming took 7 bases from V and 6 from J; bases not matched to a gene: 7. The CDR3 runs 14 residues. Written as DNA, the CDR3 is TGTGCCAGCAAGTCAGCGGGAGGGGAGGATACGCAGTATTTT. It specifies CASKSAGGEDTQYF.

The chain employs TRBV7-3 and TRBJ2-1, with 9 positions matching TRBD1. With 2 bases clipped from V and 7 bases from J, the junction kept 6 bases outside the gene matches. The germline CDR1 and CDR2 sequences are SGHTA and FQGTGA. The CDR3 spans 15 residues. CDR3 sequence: CASSLGYRGRNEQFF. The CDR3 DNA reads TGTGCCAGCAGCTTAGGGTACAGGGGGCGGAATGAGCAGTTCTTC.

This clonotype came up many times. CDR3 in amino acids: CASSPGNRGFNEQFF. Written as DNA, the CDR3 is TGCGCCAGCAGCCCTGGGAACAGGGGATTTAATGAGCAGTTCTTC. The genes are TRBV5-1 and TRBJ2-1; 7 bases match TRBD1. CDR1 and CDR2 from the germline V gene are SGHRS and YFSETQ. The CDR3 is 15 amino acids. The J segment lost 7 bases and the V segment lost 4 bases, leaving 11 bases of the junction unmatched.

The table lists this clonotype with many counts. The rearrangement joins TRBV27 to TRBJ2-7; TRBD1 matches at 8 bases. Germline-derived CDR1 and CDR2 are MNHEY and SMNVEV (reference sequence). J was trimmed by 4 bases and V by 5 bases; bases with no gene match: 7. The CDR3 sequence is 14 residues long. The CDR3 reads CASSLDRARYEQYF. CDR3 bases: TGTGCCAGCAGTCTGGACAGGGCACGTTACGAGCAGTACTTC.

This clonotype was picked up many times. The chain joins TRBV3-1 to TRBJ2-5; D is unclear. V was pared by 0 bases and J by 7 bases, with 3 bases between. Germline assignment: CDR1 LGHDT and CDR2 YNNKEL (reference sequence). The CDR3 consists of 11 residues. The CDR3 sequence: CASSQEGTQYF. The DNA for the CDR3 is TGTGCCAGCAGCCAAGAAGGGACCCAGTACTTC.

The CDR3 sequence is CSARDPLAEAFF. In DNA, the CDR3 is TGCAGTGCTAGAGATCCTCTGGCTGAAGCTTTCTTT. J is TRBJ1-1 and V is TRBV20-1; no firm D call. V lost 0 bases, J lost 6 bases, and 8 bases lay in between. The CDR3 is made up of 12 amino acids. CDR1 and CDR2 (germline): DFQATT, SNEGSKA (reference sequence).

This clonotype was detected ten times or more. The CDR3 loop is CASSAGLAGGTYEQYF. DNA of the CDR3: TGTGCCAGCAGCGCGGGACTAGCGGGAGGTACCTACGAGCAGTACTTC. The chain carries TRBV11-1 and TRBJ2-7, with 15 bases lining up with TRBD2. V shed 5 bases and J 2 bases; nucleotides not matched to a gene: 4. Germline lookup yields CDR1 SGHAT and CDR2 FQDESV (reference sequence). CDR3 length: 16 amino acids.

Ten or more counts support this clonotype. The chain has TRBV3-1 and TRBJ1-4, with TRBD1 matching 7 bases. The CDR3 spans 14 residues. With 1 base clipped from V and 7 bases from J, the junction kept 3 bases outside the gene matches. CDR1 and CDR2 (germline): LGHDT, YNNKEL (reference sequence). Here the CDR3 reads CASSQVGGGEKLFF. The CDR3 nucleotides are TGTGCCAGCAGCCAAGTAGGGGGCGGTGAAAAACTGTTTTTT.

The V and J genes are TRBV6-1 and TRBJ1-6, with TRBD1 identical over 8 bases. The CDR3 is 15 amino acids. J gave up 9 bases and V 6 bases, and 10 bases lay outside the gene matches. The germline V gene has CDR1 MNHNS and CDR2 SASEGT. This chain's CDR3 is CASRTGQGASSPLHF. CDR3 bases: TGTGCCAGCAGAACAGGGCAGGGGGCCAGTTCACCCCTCCACTTT.

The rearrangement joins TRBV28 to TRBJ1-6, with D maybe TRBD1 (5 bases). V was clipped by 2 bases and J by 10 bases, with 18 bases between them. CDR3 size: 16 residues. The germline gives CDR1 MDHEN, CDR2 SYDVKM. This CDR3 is CASSLSQGLPPSPLHF. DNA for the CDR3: TGTGCCAGCAGTTTAAGTCAGGGCCTTCCTCCCTCACCCCTCCACTTT.

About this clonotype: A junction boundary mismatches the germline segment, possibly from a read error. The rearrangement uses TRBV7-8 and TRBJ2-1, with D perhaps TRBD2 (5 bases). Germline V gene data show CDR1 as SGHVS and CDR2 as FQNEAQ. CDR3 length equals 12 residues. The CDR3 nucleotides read TGTGCCAGCAGCAGCCAGCGGAGCGAGCAGCTCTTC. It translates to CASSSQRSEQLF. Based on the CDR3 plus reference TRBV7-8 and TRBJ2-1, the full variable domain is GAGVSQSPRYKVAKRGQDVALRCDPISGHVSLFWYQQALGQGPEFLTYFQNEAQLDKSGLPSDRFFAERPEGSVSTLKIQRTQQEDSAVYLCASSSQRSEQLFGPGTRLTVL.

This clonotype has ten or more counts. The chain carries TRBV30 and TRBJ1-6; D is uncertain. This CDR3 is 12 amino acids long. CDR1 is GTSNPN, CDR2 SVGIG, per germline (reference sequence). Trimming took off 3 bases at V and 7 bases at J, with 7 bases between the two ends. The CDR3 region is CAWRRLNSPLHF. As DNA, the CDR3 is TGTGCCTGGAGAAGGTTGAATTCACCCCTCCACTTT. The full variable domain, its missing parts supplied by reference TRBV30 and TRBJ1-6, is SQTIHQWPATLVQPVGSPLSLECTVEGTSNPNLYWYRQAAGRGLQLLFYSVGIGQISSEVPQNLSASRPQDRQFILSSKKLLLSDSGFYLCAWRRLNSPLHFGNGTRLTVT.